This T cell receptor beta chain was documented in a study of blood T cell repertoires in COVID-19. In the study overall: Sources were T cells, B-cell-depleted T cells, or PBMCs; the material itself was cDNA or gDNA.

Data came from immunoSEQ multiplex PCR; TCRdb stores just in-frame clones and leaves some out. This table holds around 250,000 clones, roughly 85% found once. With 4 bases removed from V and 2 bases from J, the gap between germline ends came to 12 bases. CDR3 length equals 15 residues. CDR1 is LGHDT, CDR2 YNNKEL, per germline (reference sequence). The clonotype originates from a man in his fifties or sixties with active or convalescent COVID-19. The chain joins TRBV3-1 (or the pseudogene TRBV3-2) to TRBJ1-3; no reliable D call. Sequencing input: peripheral blood. The CDR3 region is CASSPDTNPGNTIYF. The CDR3 coding sequence is TGTGCCAGCAGCCCAGATACAAACCCTGGAAACACCATATATTTT.